The rows below give T cell receptor beta chains drawn from one sample of a study of ipilimumab plus nivolumab after autologous stem cell transplantation. The protocol was immunoSEQ multiplex PCR, while the TCRdb copy is restricted to in-frame clones and leaves out a portion. The repertoire holds fewer than 30,000 clones, with 86% as singletons. The sequences come from PBMCs, collected in a trial of ipilimumab plus nivolumab as post-transplant consolidation. These receptors originate from a male donor with diffuse large B-cell lymphoma. Each CDR3 is given without its conserved first and last residue. Some rows have no size entry. The others give once, few or many, or a class for an expanded clone.

TRBJ2-5 | TRBV25-1 | few | ASTRGAQETQY
TRBJ1-2 | TRBV5-6 | - | ASTRGTLVYGGYT
TRBJ2-7 | TRBV19 | - | ASSAGARYEQY
TRBJ2-3 | TRBV5-1 | - | ASSRGGGSTDTQY
TRBJ1-5 | TRBV7-2 | - | ASSPGRANQPQH
TRBJ2-5 | TRBV29-1 | once | SGGYQETQY
TRBJ1-5 | TRBV2 | - | ASSEGRGQT
TRBJ2-3 | TRBV29-1 | - | SVRNWAGQNSDTQY
TRBJ1-4 | TRBV19 | - | ASSLSEGDIILATNEKLF
TRBJ2-7 | TRBV18 | - | ASSPLASGGSYEQY
TRBJ1-6 | TRBV9 | - | ASSVEYNSPLH
TRBJ2-2 | TRBV19 | - | ASSNQIGTGDTGELF